The clone carrying this T cell receptor beta chain was counted a few times. Its antigen is still unknown. The data are from a study of T-cell reconstitution after alpha-beta-depleted transplantation in children. Study observations and caveats: One year post-transplant, T-cell counts and diversity were largely derived from T cells produced anew. Several hundred rapidly expanded clones from non-depleted graft cells reportedly supplied alpha-beta T cells about two months post-transplant.

V shed 8 bases and J shed 1 base, with 15 bases lying between them. CDR1 is MGHDK and CDR2 is SYGVNS in the germline V gene. CDR3 length equals 14 residues. Preparation of the TCRbeta library was carried out with unique molecular identifiers. Each CDR3 protein is one row after TCRdb ran MiXCR on the PCR reads. This sample yields 200,000 or so distinct CDR3 sequences, of which around 7% are seen a single time; just over 5.5% belongs to the top ten. This receptor was taken from a boy aged 2 to 10 with acute lymphoblastic leukemia, due to receive a stem cell transplant. Source: PBMCs, taken before TCRalphabeta/CD19-depleted stem cell transplant. The rearrangement joins TRBV25-1 to TRBJ2-7; D possibly corresponds to TRBD1 (5 bases). This CDR3 is CASYDSFFSYEQYF. The CDR3 DNA reads as TGTGCCAGCTACGACAGCTTCTTTTCCTACGAGCAGTACTTC.